Below are 29 T cell receptor beta chains sequenced from a single sample in a study of shared T cell receptors in the human thymus. The method was immunoSEQ multiplex PCR; TCRdb's version includes in-frame clones alone and lacks a portion of them. The sample has hundreds of thousands of clones, 88% seen once; the top ten hold around 0.0099%. The sample was also linked to a second study, of human thymus T cells.

Sample: thymocytes. The receptor set was obtained from a boy less than two years old with a congenital heart defect.

This chain links TRBV28 with TRBJ1-1, with 8 nucleotides matching TRBD1. The V gene end was trimmed by 10 bases and the J gene end by 11 bases; junction bases not matched to a gene: 12. The length of the CDR3 is 12 residues. CDR1 and CDR2 from the germline V gene are MDHEN and SYDVKM. The CDR3: CATHGAGGMAFF. CDR3 DNA sequence: TGTGCCACCCATGGGGCAGGGGGCATGGCTTTCTTT.

This chain uses TRBV30 with TRBJ2-3, with a possible D match to TRBD2 (6 bases). The V and J ends lost 2 bases and 4 bases respectively, with 16 bases between them. Germline lookup yields CDR1 GTSNPN and CDR2 SVGIG (reference sequence). The CDR3 consists of 15 residues. This CDR3 is CAWSWHGSPPDTQYF. In DNA, the CDR3 is TGTGCCTGGAGTTGGCACGGGAGCCCGCCAGATACGCAGTATTTT. Drawing the rest from reference TRBV30 and TRBJ2-3, the complete variable domain is SQTIHQWPATLVQPVGSPLSLECTVEGTSNPNLYWYRQAAGRGLQLLFYSVGIGQISSEVPQNLSASRPQDRQFILSSKKLLLSDSGFYLCAWSWHGSPPDTQYFGPGTRLTVL.

This sequence joins TRBV7-2 and TRBJ2-7; the match to TRBD1 covers 7 bases. Germline CDR1 SGHTA, CDR2 FQGNSA. After removal of 1 base from V and 4 bases from J, the junction contained 7 bases not matched to a gene. CDR3 size: 15 residues. The CDR3 reads CASSLGPGQTYEQYF. CDR3 DNA sequence: TGTGCCAGCAGCTTAGGGCCGGGACAGACTTACGAGCAGTACTTC.

V gene TRBV30 combines with J gene TRBJ2-7, with 7 bases lining up with TRBD2. Germline values: CDR1 GTSNPN, CDR2 SVGIG (reference sequence). The ends lost 4 bases at V and 5 bases at J; junction bases unmatched: 8. This CDR3 is built from 13 residues. CDR3 bases: TGTGCCTGGAACCAGGGAGGGACCCACGAGCAGTACTTC. Its translation is CAWNQGGTHEQYF.

The genes are TRBV11-3 and TRBJ2-5; D not resolved. The germline V gene has CDR1 SGHNT and CDR2 YENEEA. The CDR3 extends over 14 amino acids. V lost 1 base, J lost 5 bases, and 11 bases lay in between. CDR3 amino acids: CASSLVGEAETQYF. CDR3 nucleotide sequence: TGTGCCAGCAGCTTAGTGGGTGAGGCGGAGACCCAGTACTTC.

The chain has TRBV6-5 and TRBJ2-2, with D uncertain. The germline gives CDR1 MNHEY, CDR2 SVGAGI. The CDR3 covers 16 residues. The V and J ends lost 3 bases and 4 bases respectively, with 15 bases between them. CDR3: CASSYLAQPITGELFF. The CDR3 nucleotides read TGTGCCAGCAGTTATTTAGCCCAGCCCATCACCGGGGAGCTGTTTTTT.

The V and J genes are TRBV28 and TRBJ1-2; perhaps TRBD1 as D (5 bases). V lost 4 bases and J lost 5, with 14 bases in between. Germline V gene sequence: CDR1 MDHEN, CDR2 SYDVKM. The CDR3 is made up of 14 amino acids. The chain's CDR3 is CASSYSAGLYGYTF. Here the CDR3 DNA reads TGTGCCAGCAGTTACTCGGCAGGGCTGTATGGCTACACCTTC.

The chain combines TRBV19 with TRBJ2-7; 8 bases fit TRBD1. V gave up 5 bases and J gave up 5 bases; unmatched junction bases: 8. CDR3 length equals 14 residues. Germline loops: CDR1 LNHDA, CDR2 SQIVND (reference sequence). CDR3 sequence (DNA): TGTGCCAGTAGTCGAGGACAGGGACGAAACGAGCAGTACTTC. It yields the protein CASSRGQGRNEQYF.

This rearrangement joins TRBV7-2 to TRBJ2-1, with 15 bases lining up with TRBD2. With 5 bases clipped from V and 8 bases from J, the junction kept 10 bases outside the gene matches. Germline V gives CDR1 SGHTA, CDR2 FQGNSA. The CDR3 totals 17 residues. CDR3 region: CASSPGLAGGRGHEQFF. DNA for the CDR3: TGTGCCAGCAGCCCGGGACTAGCGGGAGGTCGGGGTCATGAGCAGTTCTTC.

In its sample, this clone was seen once. The CDR3 DNA reads as TGCGCCAGCAGTGAGTACGACAGCTTTCACAATCAGCCCCAGCATTTT. Its translation: CASSEYDSFHNQPQHF. The chain is built from TRBV10-2 and TRBJ1-5; a possible D gene is TRBD1 (5 bases). V was cut by 1 base and J by 3 bases, with 13 bases left in between. Germline V CDR1 and CDR2: WSHSY, SAAADI. The CDR3 is 16 amino acids.

The rearrangement links TRBV7-6 to TRBJ2-5; D perhaps matches TRBD2 (6 bases). Trimming removed 5 bases from V and 1 base from J, with 14 bases in between. The CDR3 has 15 residues. Germline-derived CDR1 and CDR2 are SGHVS and FNYEAQ. The CDR3 sequence: CASSPREQPQETQYF. For the CDR3, the DNA is TGTGCCAGCAGCCCACGGGAGCAGCCCCAAGAGACCCAGTACTTC.

The rearrangement uses TRBV4-1 and TRBJ2-7, with no clear D. The V end was cut by 2 bases, the J end by 2 bases, with 13 bases between. CDR1 MGHRA and CDR2 YSYEKL come from the germline V gene. The CDR3 consists of 15 residues. As DNA, the CDR3 is TGCGCCAGCAGCCAAATACAGACGAAACCCTACGAGCAGTACTTC. It yields the protein CASSQIQTKPYEQYF.

This clone has a single count. The genes are TRBV28 and TRBJ2-5, with D perhaps matching TRBD1 (6 bases). The CDR3 length is 17 residues. V was clipped by 0 bases and J by 2 bases, with 16 bases between them. Germline V gives CDR1 MDHEN, CDR2 SYDVKM. CDR3 bases: TGTGCCAGCAGTTTATGGTTGGACAGCTACTCTCAAGAGACCCAGTACTTC. Translating it yields CASSLWLDSYSQETQYF.

The chain uses TRBV14 and TRBJ1-3, with D possibly being TRBD1 (6 bases). Germline V lookup: CDR1 SGHDN, CDR2 FVKESK. This CDR3 has 16 residues. The ends were cut back, 2 bases at V and 0 bases at J, with 11 bases in the middle. The CDR3 reads CASSQNGQFSGNTIYF. Here the CDR3 DNA reads TGTGCCAGCAGCCAAAACGGACAGTTCTCTGGAAACACCATATATTTT.

This CDR3 is CASSVNRDYPFYEQYF. The CDR3 bases are TGTGCCAGCAGCGTCAACCGGGACTACCCCTTCTACGAGCAGTACTTC. The chain employs TRBV9 and TRBJ2-7; 7 bases line up with TRBD2. V lost 2 bases and J lost 3; bases outside the gene matches: 11. CDR3 length equals 16 residues. CDR1 is SGDLS, CDR2 YYNGEE, per germline.

The chain employs TRBV27 and TRBJ2-3; 7 positions agree with TRBD2. There are 14 residues in the CDR3. Germline CDR1 and CDR2: MNHEY and SMNVEV (reference sequence). V dropped 4 bases and J dropped 1; count of bases not matched to a gene: 2. CDR3 sequence reads: CASSSGLGTDTQYF. The CDR3 coding sequence is TGTGCCAGCAGTTCCGGACTAGGCACAGATACGCAGTATTTT.

The chain couples TRBV2 to TRBJ2-2, with TRBD1 as a possible D gene (6 bases). The CDR3 contains 13 residues. V was pared by 7 bases and J by 1 base, with 7 bases between. Per germline, CDR1 SNHLY and CDR2 FYNNEI. CDR3 amino acids: CASTDRNTGELFF. The CDR3 DNA reads TGTGCCAGCACGGACAGGAACACCGGGGAGCTGTTTTTT. Combining the CDR3 with reference TRBV2 and TRBJ2-2 gives the whole variable domain EPEVTQTPSHQVTQMGQEVILRCVPISNHLYFYWYRQILGQKVEFLVSFYNNEISEKSEIFDDQFSVERPDGSNFTLKIRSTKLEDSAMYFCASTDRNTGELFFGEGSRLTVL.

This clone was seen more than once but under ten times. The chain links TRBV19 to TRBJ1-4; D is uncertain. Deletions cut 7 bases from V and 4 bases from J, with 13 bases between. This CDR3 comprises 14 residues. The germline gives CDR1 LNHDA, CDR2 SQIVND (reference sequence). CDR3 nucleotide sequence: TGTGCCAGTACGGAGGGAGCGTTTAATGAAAAACTGTTTTTT. Residues: CASTEGAFNEKLFF.

This clone was counted only a few times. The gene calls are TRBV5-4 and TRBJ2-7; the match to TRBD2 covers 7 bases. CDR1 is SGHNT, CDR2 YYREEE, per germline (reference sequence). There are 14 residues in the CDR3. Trimming at V came to 4 bases and at J to 5 bases, leaving 9 bases not matched to a gene. The CDR3 DNA reads as TGTGCCAGCAGCCCGCGCGGGAGCGGTCACGAGCAGTACTTC. It is translated as CASSPRGSGHEQYF.

The chain employs TRBV18 and TRBJ2-1; 9 nucleotides match TRBD2. Trimming took 6 bases from V and 4 from J; bases not matched to a gene: 10. The germline V gene has CDR1 KGHSH and CDR2 LQKENI. This CDR3 comprises 16 residues. The chain's CDR3 is CASSPPLAGGYNEQFF. The CDR3 DNA follows: TGTGCCAGCTCCCCTCCACTGGCGGGAGGGTACAATGAGCAGTTCTTC. Full variable domain (missing parts from reference TRBV18 and TRBJ2-1): NAGVMQNPRHLVRRRGQEARLRCSPMKGHSHVYWYRQLPEEGLKFMVYLQKENIIDESGMPKERFSAEFPKEGPSILRIQQVVRGDSAAYFCASSPPLAGGYNEQFFGPGTRLTVL.

The chain links TRBV28 to TRBJ1-5, with 8 bases matching TRBD1. The CDR3 contains 13 residues. Germline lookup yields CDR1 MDHEN and CDR2 SYDVKM. Germline trimming cut 5 bases from V and 7 bases from J; bases unmatched to any gene: 4. CDR3 sequence (DNA): TGTGCCAGCAGTAGACAGGGGAAACAGCCCCAGCATTTT. This gives the protein CASSRQGKQPQHF.

The chain combines TRBV4-2 with TRBJ2-4, with a tentative D call TRBD2 (6 bases). The CDR3 is 19 amino acids. Germline-derived CDR1 and CDR2 are LGHNA and YNFKEQ. V lost 0 bases, J lost 0 bases, and 18 bases lay in between. In DNA, the CDR3 is TGTGCCAGCAGCCAAGATCTTGGCGGGAACCCAACAGCCAAAAACATTCAGTACTTC. Encoded protein: CASSQDLGGNPTAKNIQYF.

The rearrangement links TRBV5-8 to TRBJ1-1, with D perhaps TRBD1 (5 bases). The CDR3 spans 14 residues. V gave up 4 bases and J gave up 5 bases, with 15 bases separating them. Germline loops: CDR1 SGHTS, CDR2 YDEGEE. The CDR3 sequence: CASSERGTRTEAFF. As DNA, the CDR3 is TGTGCCAGCAGCGAGCGGGGGACTCGGACTGAAGCTTTCTTT.

CDR3 residues: CASSLNRSRVRSYEQYF. The CDR3 nucleotides read TGTGCCAGCAGTTTGAACAGGTCCAGGGTAAGGTCCTACGAGCAGTACTTC. The chain employs TRBV28 and TRBJ2-7; D is perhaps TRBD1 (5 bases). The V end was cut by 3 bases, the J end by 1 base, with 19 bases between. The V gene's germline CDR1 is MDHEN and CDR2 SYDVKM. The CDR3 extends over 17 amino acids. The variable domain in full, completed from reference TRBV28 and TRBJ2-7, reads DVKVTQSSRYLVKRTGEKVFLECVQDMDHENMFWYRQDPGLGLRLIYFSYDVKMKEKGDIPEGYSVSREKKERFSLILESASTNQTSMYLCASSLNRSRVRSYEQYFGPGTRLTVT.

The CDR3 coding sequence is TGTGCCAGCAGTTTTCAGGGGGCGGAGGATGAAGCTTTCTTT. This sequence encodes CASSFQGAEDEAFF. J is TRBJ1-1 and V is TRBV28, with 8 bases that match TRBD1. This CDR3 spans 14 amino acids. V gave up 3 bases and J gave up 7 bases; unmatched junction bases: 7. CDR1 is MDHEN and CDR2 is SYDVKM in the germline V gene. The full variable domain, completed using reference TRBV28 and TRBJ1-1, is DVKVTQSSRYLVKRTGEKVFLECVQDMDHENMFWYRQDPGLGLRLIYFSYDVKMKEKGDIPEGYSVSREKKERFSLILESASTNQTSMYLCASSFQGAEDEAFFGQGTRLTVV.

V is TRBV14 and J is TRBJ2-1; 10 bases match TRBD2. The trim removed 3 bases at V and 1 base at J, leaving 3 bases unmatched. Germline V lookup: CDR1 SGHDN, CDR2 FVKESK. This CDR3 contains 16 residues. CDR3: CASSHPSGSSYNEQFF. As DNA, the CDR3 is TGTGCCAGCAGCCACCCTAGCGGGAGTTCCTACAATGAGCAGTTCTTC.

This rearrangement joins TRBV9 to TRBJ2-4; D not resolved. Trimming took 0 bases from V and 0 from J, leaving 4 bases between them. Looked up from germline, CDR1 is SGDLS and CDR2 is YYNGEE. The CDR3 extends over 14 amino acids. This CDR3 is CASSVGLAKNIQYF. In nucleotides, the CDR3 is TGTGCCAGCAGCGTAGGACTAGCCAAAAACATTCAGTACTTC.

The chain is built from TRBV6-6 and TRBJ2-7; 7 positions agree with TRBD1. The V gene's germline CDR1 is MNHNY and CDR2 SVGAGI (reference sequence). The ends lost 7 bases at V and 0 bases at J; junction bases unmatched: 9. The CDR3 covers 15 residues. The CDR3, as DNA: TGTGCCAGCACCTTCGAGGACAGGAGCTCCTACGAGCAGTACTTC. It is translated as CASTFEDRSSYEQYF.

The chain employs TRBV5-1 and TRBJ1-1; 7 bases map to TRBD1. This CDR3 spans 14 amino acids. Germline CDR1 and CDR2: SGHRS and YFSETQ. V lost 3 bases to trimming and J lost 0 bases; unmatched junction nucleotides: 2. This CDR3 reads CASSWGQLNTEAFF. The CDR3 bases are TGCGCCAGCAGCTGGGGACAGCTGAACACTGAAGCTTTCTTT.